A single sample is the source of the 32 T cell receptor beta chains below, sequenced in a study of blood T cell repertoires in COVID-19. Clones were read by immunoSEQ multiplex PCR, and TCRdb kept only the in-frame ones, dropping some. This table holds roughly 16,000 clones, roughly 79% found once. The specimen sequenced was peripheral blood. Source of these receptors: a man aged 65 to 85 with active or convalescent COVID-19.

The chain uses TRBV28 and TRBJ2-7; TRBD2 matches at 7 bases. Germline V lookup: CDR1 MDHEN, CDR2 SYDVKM. CDR3 length: 13 residues. Unmatched junction bases numbered 4, after V lost 5 bases and J lost 3 bases. CDR3 sequence (DNA): TGTGCCAGCAGTCCCGCGGGGGTCTACGAGCAGTACTTC. This encodes CASSPAGVYEQYF.

The CDR3, as DNA: TGTGCCAGCAGCGTAGTCCCGGCGAACACCGGGGAGCTGTTTTTT. It translates to CASSVVPANTGELFF. The chain joins TRBV9 to TRBJ2-2; D is uncertain. CDR1 and CDR2 (germline): SGDLS, YYNGEE. The length of the CDR3 is 15 residues. Trimming cost V 0 bases and J 0 bases, with 6 bases left between them.

The rearrangement uses TRBV18 and TRBJ1-2, with D perhaps TRBD1 (6 bases). The length of the CDR3 is 15 residues. Trimming left V 6 bases short and J 4 bases short, with 18 bases between. Germline CDR1 is KGHSH and CDR2 is LQKENI. The CDR3 coding sequence is TGTGCCAGCTCCGCTAGCCCCGGACAGTCCTATGGCTACACCTTC. It translates to CASSASPGQSYGYTF. The full variable domain, rest sourced from reference TRBV18 and TRBJ1-2, is NAGVMQNPRHLVRRRGQEARLRCSPMKGHSHVYWYRQLPEEGLKFMVYLQKENIIDESGMPKERFSAEFPKEGPSILRIQQVVRGDSAAYFCASSASPGQSYGYTFGSGTRLTVV.

The CDR3 region has the DNA TGTGCCAGCAGTTACGCGGGACTCGAGCAGTTCTTC. Protein sequence: CASSYAGLEQFF. The chain links TRBV6-5 to TRBJ2-1; perhaps TRBD2 as D (6 bases). The V end was cut by 2 bases, the J end by 10 bases, with 9 bases between. Germline CDR1 and CDR2: MNHEY and SVGAGI. This CDR3 has 12 amino acids.

This sequence joins TRBV6-5 and TRBJ1-2; D uncertain. The CDR3 spans 12 residues. The ends were cut back, 6 bases at V and 5 bases at J, with 10 bases in the middle. Germline V gene lookup returns CDR1 MNHEY and CDR2 SVGAGI. CDR3 residues: CASRLLGYGYTF. The CDR3 nucleotides are TGTGCCAGCAGGCTTCTCGGGTATGGCTACACCTTC.

This chain joins TRBV14 and TRBJ1-1, with TRBD1 identical over 7 bases. This CDR3 has 16 amino acids. The J segment lost 0 bases and the V segment lost 4 bases, leaving 8 bases of the junction unmatched. Germline values: CDR1 SGHDN, CDR2 FVKESK. CDR3 protein: CASSPNRGGVNTEAFF. CDR3 coding DNA: TGTGCCAGCAGCCCCAACCGAGGGGGCGTGAACACTGAAGCTTTCTTT.

This chain joins TRBV3-1 (or the pseudogene TRBV3-2) and TRBJ1-2; 8 nucleotides line up with TRBD1. Germline V lookup: CDR1 LGHDT, CDR2 YNNKEL (reference sequence). There are 14 residues in the CDR3. V gave up 5 bases and J gave up 8 bases; unmatched junction bases: 10. The CDR3 spells CASSINRGDGGYTF. The CDR3 DNA follows: TGTGCCAGCAGCATAAACAGGGGGGATGGAGGCTACACCTTC.

The chain joins TRBV23-1 to TRBJ2-7; possibly TRBD1 for D (5 bases). TRBV23-1 is known as an ORF, though its function is uncertain. V was trimmed by 4 bases and J by 0 bases, leaving 10 bases between them. The CDR3 covers 14 residues. The CDR3 nucleotides are TGCGCCAGCAGTCGGCGACAGAGCTCCTACGAGCAGTACTTC. This sequence encodes CASSRRQSSYEQYF.

The CDR3 reads CATSRSTASYEQYF. CDR3 nucleotides: TGTGCCACCAGCAGGTCTACAGCCTCCTACGAGCAGTACTTC. The J gene is TRBJ2-7, the V gene TRBV15; D not resolved. Germline values: CDR1 LNHNV, CDR2 YYDKDF (reference sequence). The CDR3 length is 14 residues. V was cut by 3 bases and J by 0 bases, with 9 bases left in between.

In this sample, this clone is medium-sized. The V gene is TRBV28, the J gene TRBJ1-5, with D maybe TRBD1 (6 bases). This CDR3 has 16 residues. V lost 6 bases and J lost 3, with 18 bases in between. Germline CDR1 is MDHEN and CDR2 is SYDVKM. The CDR3 bases are TGTGCCAGCAGACCTCCTCTCACAGGGTACAATCAGCCCCAGCATTTT. This translates into CASRPPLTGYNQPQHF.

This clone was picked up one time. The chain recombines TRBV9 with TRBJ2-2; TRBD1 might be the D (5 bases). Germline V lookup: CDR1 SGDLS, CDR2 YYNGEE. CDR3 length: 16 amino acids. With 0 bases removed from V and 6 bases from J, the gap between germline ends came to 15 bases. The chain's CDR3 is CASSVEQGSLAGELFF. CDR3 DNA: TGTGCCAGCAGCGTAGAGCAGGGCTCCTTGGCCGGGGAGCTGTTTTTT.

This clone occurred a few times. V is TRBV30 and J is TRBJ2-7, with TRBD1 matching 10 bases. With V trimmed by 4 bases and J by 4 bases, 4 bases remained unmatched. The V gene's germline CDR1 is GTSNPN and CDR2 SVGIG (reference sequence). This CDR3 has 13 amino acids. CDR3 sequence (DNA): TGTGCCTGGACTCGGGACAGGGGATACGAGCAGTACTTC. Amino acid sequence: CAWTRDRGYEQYF.

CDR3 protein: CASSLPGTEAFF. CDR3 nucleotides: TGTGCCAGCAGTTTACCGGGGACTGAAGCTTTCTTT. J is TRBJ1-1 and V is TRBV28; D is ambiguous. This CDR3 contains 12 residues. Trimming pared 2 bases from V and 5 bases from J, leaving 6 bases between. Per germline, CDR1 MDHEN and CDR2 SYDVKM.

The table lists this clone with a count of one. The J gene is TRBJ2-7, the V gene TRBV5-6; 9 bases are a match to TRBD1. The V gene end was trimmed by 0 bases and the J gene end by 2 bases; junction bases not matched to a gene: 6. The V gene's germline CDR1 is SGHDT and CDR2 YYEEEE. This CDR3 has 16 amino acids. The CDR3 sequence: CASSLEFGTGTYEQYF. CDR3 DNA: TGTGCCAGCAGCTTGGAATTCGGGACAGGGACCTACGAGCAGTACTTC. The full variable domain, with the rest looked up from reference TRBV5-6 and TRBJ2-7, is DAGVTQSPTHLIKTRGQQVTLRCSPKSGHDTVSWYQQALGQGPQFIFQYYEEEERQRGNFPDRFSGHQFPNYSSELNVNALLLGDSALYLCASSLEFGTGTYEQYFGPGTRLTVT.

The chain employs TRBV7-8 and TRBJ2-2; D perhaps matches TRBD1 (5 bases). Trimming pared 2 bases from V and 0 bases from J, leaving 10 bases between. This CDR3 is 16 amino acids long. Germline V gene lookup returns CDR1 SGHVS and CDR2 FQNEAQ. CDR3 in DNA: TGTGCCAGCAGCTTAATCATCAGGGCGAACACCGGGGAGCTGTTTTTT. Translation: CASSLIIRANTGELFF.

The chain uses TRBV28 and TRBJ2-1, with 9 positions matching TRBD2. After removal of 2 bases from V and 4 bases from J, the junction contained 6 bases not matched to a gene. CDR1 and CDR2 from the germline V gene are MDHEN and SYDVKM. This CDR3 contains 16 residues. CDR3 bases: TGTGCCAGCAGTTTAGGGAGGCGGGGGGGTTACAATGAGCAGTTCTTC. Its protein is CASSLGRRGGYNEQFF.

This clone was recorded a few times. The rearrangement links TRBV6-2 or TRBV6-3 to TRBJ1-2; D is undetermined. In germline, CDR1 is MNHEY, CDR2 SVGEGT. The ends were cut back, 2 bases at V and 6 bases at J, with 10 bases in the middle. This CDR3 has 13 amino acids. Here the CDR3 reads CASSYEGRDGYTF. CDR3 DNA sequence: TGTGCCAGCAGTTACGAGGGAAGGGATGGCTACACCTTC.

The chain employs TRBV5-4 and TRBJ2-1; 9 nucleotides match TRBD1. V shed 4 bases, J shed 8 bases, and the junction held 4 bases outside the gene matches. CDR1 and CDR2 (germline): SGHNT, YYREEE (reference sequence). CDR3 size: 13 residues. CDR3 residues: CASSRDRDDEQFF. In DNA form, the CDR3 reads TGTGCCAGCAGCCGGGACAGGGACGATGAGCAGTTCTTC.

This clone was picked up a small number of times. The rearrangement uses TRBV28 and TRBJ1-2; D unclear. There are 12 residues in the CDR3. CDR1 MDHEN and CDR2 SYDVKM come from the germline V gene. V dropped 3 bases and J dropped 6 bases, with 8 bases sitting between them. The DNA of the CDR3 is TGTGCCAGCAGTTTTGATTGGCATGGCTACACCTTC. Encoded protein: CASSFDWHGYTF.

The gene calls are TRBV28 and TRBJ1-1; D might be TRBD1 (6 bases). CDR1 and CDR2 from the germline V gene are MDHEN and SYDVKM. This CDR3 comprises 14 residues. The V and J ends lost 5 bases and 4 bases respectively, with 14 bases between them. CDR3 loop: CASSPPNRVTEAFF. The CDR3 region has the DNA TGTGCCAGCAGTCCTCCCAACAGGGTCACTGAAGCTTTCTTT. Based on the CDR3 plus reference TRBV28 and TRBJ1-1, the full variable domain is DVKVTQSSRYLVKRTGEKVFLECVQDMDHENMFWYRQDPGLGLRLIYFSYDVKMKEKGDIPEGYSVSREKKERFSLILESASTNQTSMYLCASSPPNRVTEAFFGQGTRLTVV.

The chain carries TRBV3-1 (or the pseudogene TRBV3-2) and TRBJ1-4; 10 bases match TRBD1. CDR1 is LGHDT and CDR2 is YNNKEL in the germline V gene (reference sequence). The length of the CDR3 is 16 residues. The V and J ends lost 1 base and 5 bases, in that order; junction bases with no gene match: 4. The DNA of the CDR3 is TGTGCCAGCAGCCAAGGCCGGGGACAGGGGAATGAAAAACTGTTTTTT. Translating it yields CASSQGRGQGNEKLFF.

This rearrangement joins TRBV19 to TRBJ1-2; unclear D gene. V was trimmed by 5 bases and J by 10 bases, leaving 23 bases between them. CDR3 size: 15 residues. Per the germline V gene, CDR1 is LNHDA and CDR2 is SQIVND (reference sequence). The CDR3 DNA reads as TGTGCCAGTAGTCTCTCGGTGGGCCCCACGACCCTCTACACCTTC. Protein: CASSLSVGPTTLYTF.

The chain uses TRBV6-5 and TRBJ2-3, with 8 positions matching TRBD2. CDR3 size: 15 residues. V lost 5 bases, J lost 1 base, and 5 bases stayed unmatched. Looked up from germline, CDR1 is MNHEY and CDR2 is SVGAGI. The CDR3 DNA is TGTGCCAGCAGTAACGGGAGGGCCGGCACAGATACGCAGTATTTT. Protein product: CASSNGRAGTDTQYF.

The CDR3 here is CASSLSGEAKNIQYF. CDR3 in DNA: TGTGCCAGCAGTTTATCAGGGGAGGCCAAAAACATTCAGTACTTC. The chain recombines TRBV28 with TRBJ2-4, with D possibly TRBD1 on 6 matching bases. The CDR3 sequence is 15 residues long. V lost 1 base to trimming and J lost 1 base, with 8 bases between them. Germline CDR1 is MDHEN and CDR2 is SYDVKM. Drawing the rest from reference TRBV28 and TRBJ2-4, the complete variable domain is DVKVTQSSRYLVKRTGEKVFLECVQDMDHENMFWYRQDPGLGLRLIYFSYDVKMKEKGDIPEGYSVSREKKERFSLILESASTNQTSMYLCASSLSGEAKNIQYFGAGTRLSVL.

The rearrangement links TRBV2 to TRBJ1-2; TRBD1 matches 8 bases. This CDR3 is built from 13 residues. Germline assignment: CDR1 SNHLY and CDR2 FYNNEI. V shed 6 bases and J 5 bases; nucleotides not matched to a gene: 5. CDR3 sequence (DNA): TGTGCCAGCAGACCGACAGGGGTATATGGCTACACCTTC. As protein: CASRPTGVYGYTF.

This sequence joins TRBV5-1 and TRBJ2-4, with 9 bases fitting TRBD2. The CDR3 contains 15 residues. V gave up 0 bases and J gave up 12 bases; unmatched junction bases: 10. Germline V CDR1 and CDR2: SGHRS, YFSETQ. The CDR3 DNA sequence: TGCGCCAGCAGCTTGGCCGCGGGAGGGCCACCACCTCAGTACTTC. It codes for CASSLAAGGPPPQYF. Drawing the rest from reference TRBV5-1 and TRBJ2-4, the complete variable domain is KAGVTQTPRYLIKTRGQQVTLSCSPISGHRSVSWYQQTPGQGLQFLFEYFSETQRNKGNFPGRFSGRQFSNSRSEMNVSTLELGDSALYLCASSLAAGGPPPQYFGAGTRLSVL.

The chain is built from TRBV29-1 and TRBJ2-5, with D possibly TRBD2 on 6 matching bases. The CDR3 covers 13 residues. Germline V gene data show CDR1 as SQVTM and CDR2 as ANQGSEA. Trimming removed 4 bases from V and 5 bases from J, with 14 bases in between. The CDR3, as DNA: TGCAGCGTTGGAATGGGACGGGGGGAGACCCAGTACTTC. Translating gives CSVGMGRGETQYF. The full variable domain, its missing parts supplied by reference TRBV29-1 and TRBJ2-5, is SAVISQKPSRDICQRGTSLTIQCQVDSQVTMMFWYRQQPGQSLTLIATANQGSEATYESGFVIDKFPISRPNLTFSTLTVSNMSPEDSSIYLCSVGMGRGETQYFGPGTRLLVL.

This clone came up a few times. This sequence joins TRBV19 and TRBJ1-2; D may be TRBD1 (6 bases). The CDR3 length is 14 residues. The germline V gene has CDR1 LNHDA and CDR2 SQIVND (reference sequence). Trimming cost V 8 bases and J 4 bases, with 17 bases left between them. DNA of the CDR3: TGTGCCAGTTCTGGGACACCATTTCGCTATGGCTACACCTTC. This sequence encodes CASSGTPFRYGYTF.

The genes are TRBV28 and TRBJ1-6, with no clear D. The CDR3 consists of 15 residues. CDR1 and CDR2 from the germline V gene are MDHEN and SYDVKM. V lost 6 bases to trimming and J lost 6 bases, with 15 bases between them. This CDR3 reads CASSPPRGGNSPLHF. The CDR3 DNA reads TGTGCCAGCAGCCCGCCTCGGGGTGGTAATTCACCCCTCCACTTT.

This clone came up a few times. The CDR3 nucleotides read TGTGCCAGCAGTTTATGGGACAGGGGAGGGTCACCCCTCCACTTT. This sequence encodes CASSLWDRGGSPLHF. J is TRBJ1-6 and V is TRBV28; 9 nucleotides line up with TRBD1. The J segment lost 10 bases and the V segment lost 0 bases, leaving 4 bases of the junction unmatched. Per the germline V gene, CDR1 is MDHEN and CDR2 is SYDVKM. The CDR3 is 15 amino acids.

The table lists this clone with a few counts. The J gene is TRBJ2-6, the V gene TRBV5-1, with D hard to call. The germline V gene encodes CDR1 SGHRS and CDR2 YFSETQ. The V gene lost 0 bases and the J gene lost 0 bases, with 7 bases spanning the gap. This CDR3 has 16 residues. The CDR3 protein is CASSLDEDSGANVLTF. CDR3 nucleotide sequence: TGCGCCAGCAGCTTGGACGAGGACTCTGGGGCCAACGTCCTGACTTTC.

This clone showed up just once. This chain uses TRBV5-4 with TRBJ2-1, with TRBD2 identical over 8 bases. The CDR3 covers 16 residues. The germline V gene encodes CDR1 SGHNT and CDR2 YYREEE (reference sequence). The V and J ends lost 0 bases and 5 bases, in that order; junction bases with no gene match: 7. The CDR3 protein is CASSLASGRNNNEQFF. The CDR3, as DNA: TGTGCCAGCAGCTTGGCAAGCGGGAGAAACAACAATGAGCAGTTCTTC.